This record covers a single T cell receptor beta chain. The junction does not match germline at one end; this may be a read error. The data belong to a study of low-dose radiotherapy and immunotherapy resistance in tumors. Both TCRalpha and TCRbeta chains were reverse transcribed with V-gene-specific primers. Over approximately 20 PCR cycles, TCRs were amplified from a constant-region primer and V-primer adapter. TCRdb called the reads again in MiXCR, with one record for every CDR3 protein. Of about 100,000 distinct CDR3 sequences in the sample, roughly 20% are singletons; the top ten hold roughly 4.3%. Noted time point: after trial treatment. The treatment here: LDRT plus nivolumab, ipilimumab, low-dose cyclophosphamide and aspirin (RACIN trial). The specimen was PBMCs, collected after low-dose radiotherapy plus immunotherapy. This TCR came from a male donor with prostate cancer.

CDR3 in DNA: TGTGCCAGCAGCTTGGACCAGGGGACTCAGTACTTC. Translation: CASSLDQGTQYF. This chain uses TRBV5-1 with TRBJ2-4; D perhaps matches TRBD1 (6 bases). CDR1 SGHRS and CDR2 YFSETQ come from the germline V gene. The length of the CDR3 is 12 residues. Full variable domain (remainder filled in from reference TRBV5-1 and TRBJ2-4): KAGVTQTPRYLIKTRGQQVTLSCSPISGHRSVSWYQQTPGQGLQFLFEYFSETQRNKGNFPGRFSGRQFSNSRSEMNVSTLELGDSALYLCASSLDQGTQYFGAGTRLSVL.